This T cell receptor (beta chain) appears in the sequencing data of a study of shared clonotypes between healthy human individuals. Study findings and constraints: The sharing of 4% to 5.5% of naive CD4 clonotypes was seen across a handful of donors.

As for this clone: What it binds is unknown. Within the sample, other DNA sequences also encode this same CDR3.

Each sample came from a Caucasian adult donor living in Nashville, Tennessee. The study separated CD4+ cells into CD45RA+ naive and CD45RA-negative memory subsets. The germline V gene encodes CDR1 MDHEN and CDR2 SYDVKM. The ends were cut back, 4 bases at V and 3 bases at J, with 4 bases in the middle. The CDR3 is made up of 11 amino acids. For every subset, genomic DNA was evenly distributed across several immunoSEQ plates. Sequencing used immunoSEQ multiplex PCR; TCRdb keeps in-frame clones, though not all of them. This table holds about 2.4 million clones, 93% found once. V is TRBV28 and J is TRBJ2-7; D is ambiguous. The source of this sequence is a man between 18 and 35 years old in good health. Some clones in this sample may be carry-over from other donors' samples. The sequenced material came from naive CD4+ T cells from PBMCs. The sample's subset: CD45RA+ positively selected. CDR3 loop: CASSSVYEQYF. The CDR3 DNA reads TGTGCCAGCAGTTCAGTCTACGAGCAGTACTTC.